Listed below are T cell receptor beta chains from one sample, sequenced in a study of blood T cell repertoires in COVID-19. The assay was immunoSEQ multiplex PCR, and TCRdb's table has in-frame clones only and misses some. The table lists about 73,000 clones, 89% of them singletons. Sequenced: peripheral blood. The receptors shown here come from a man older than 75 with acute or convalescent COVID-19. Each CDR3 is given with its conserved first and last residue. A D gene is named only where the DNA matches it firmly. Not every row has a clone size; where given, it reads once, few, many or a size class.

TRBD1	once	TRBV10-1	TRBJ1-5	22	CASSEPTGLPDRGRSRNQPQHF	TGCGCCAGCAGTGAGCCGACGGGCTTACCCGACAGGGGGCGATCCAGGAATCAGCCCCAGCATTTT
-	-	TRBV6-1	TRBJ2-5	13	CASSDAPGETQYF	TGTGCCAGCAGTGACGCTCCAGGGGAGACCCAGTACTTC
-	-	TRBV10-1	TRBJ1-1	13	CASSLQGNTEAFF	TGCGCCAGCAGTCTGCAGGGGAACACTGAAGCTTTCTTT
-	-	TRBV29-1	TRBJ1-5	13	CSVGETAGQPQHF	TGCAGCGTTGGAGAGACAGCCGGCCAGCCCCAGCATTTT
TRBD2	-	TRBV4-1	TRBJ2-3	18	CASSQERTSGGSTDTQYF	TGCGCCAGCAGCCAAGAGAGGACTAGCGGGGGGAGCACAGATACGCAGTATTTT
TRBD1	-	TRBV2	TRBJ1-6	13	CASAGTGTSPLHF	TGTGCCAGCGCCGGGACAGGGACTTCACCCCTCCACTTT
-	-	TRBV3-1/TRBV3-2	TRBJ2-2	14	CASSQLAGTGELFF	TGTGCCAGCAGCCAACTAGCTGGCACCGGGGAGCTGTTTTTT
-	-	TRBV2	TRBJ2-2	13	CASRLQVSGELFF	TGTGCCAGCAGACTACAGGTGTCCGGGGAGCTGTTTTTT
TRBD2	-	TRBV19	TRBJ2-7	16	CASSIVPLAGVDEQYF	TGTGCCAGTAGTATAGTCCCACTAGCGGGAGTCGACGAGCAGTACTTC
-	-	TRBV2	TRBJ1-5	14	CASSEQLSNQPQHF	TGTGCCAGCAGTGAACAGTTAAGCAATCAGCCCCAGCATTTT
-	-	TRBV19	TRBJ1-5	13	CASLDSRGQPQHF	TGTGCCAGTTTGGACAGCCGTGGGCAGCCCCAGCATTTT
-	-	TRBV2	TRBJ2-1	15	CASSVGRGSYNEQFF	TGTGCCAGCAGTGTCGGCAGGGGCTCCTACAATGAGCAGTTCTTC
-	-	TRBV7-9	TRBJ2-3	14	CASNGLYSTDTQYF	TGTGCCAGCAACGGACTCTATAGCACAGATACGCAGTATTTT
TRBD2	-	TRBV29-1	TRBJ2-7	11	CSGTSGYEQYF	TGCAGCGGGACTAGCGGATACGAGCAGTACTTC
-	-	TRBV7-8	TRBJ2-7	13	CASSSRDSYEQYF	TGTGCCAGCAGCTCCAGGGACTCCTACGAGCAGTACTTC
-	few	TRBV6-6	TRBJ1-2	13	CASRREGYYGYTF	TGTGCCAGCAGACGGGAGGGCTACTATGGCTACACCTTC
-	-	TRBV20-1	TRBJ1-2	13	CSASQGGGSGYTF	TGCAGTGCTAGTCAGGGAGGGGGAAGTGGCTACACCTTC
-	-	TRBV19	TRBJ1-2	15	CASSISNTPGYGYTF	TGTGCCAGTAGTATTTCCAACACCCCGGGATATGGCTACACCTTC
-	-	TRBV7-8	TRBJ1-5	17	CASSRNSGLYSNQPQHF	TGTGCCAGCAGTCGGAATTCAGGGCTTTATAGCAATCAGCCCCAGCATTTT
TRBD1	-	TRBV19	TRBJ1-2	14	CASRRDRGGYGYTF	TGTGCCAGTAGACGGGACAGGGGCGGCTATGGCTACACCTTC
-	-	TRBV9	TRBJ2-1	14	CASSLRTENNEQFF	TGTGCCAGCAGCTTACGGACAGAAAACAATGAGCAGTTCTTC
TRBD1	-	TRBV9	TRBJ2-7	16	CASSATGTGVFREQYF	TGTGCCAGCAGCGCGACCGGGACAGGGGTGTTTCGGGAGCAGTACTTC
-	-	TRBV19	TRBJ1-2	15	CASSIAHGGNYGYTF	TGTGCCAGTAGTATCGCCCATGGGGGCAATTATGGCTACACCTTC
-	-	TRBV2	TRBJ1-1	14	CASSVKGLNSEAFF	TGTGCCAGCAGTGTCAAGGGACTAAATTCTGAAGCTTTCTTT
TRBD2	few	TRBV6-2/TRBV6-3	TRBJ2-1	19	CASSLQFLRGAGRSNEQFF	TGTGCCAGCAGTTTGCAATTTTTGAGGGGAGCGGGGCGATCGAATGAGCAGTTCTTC
-	-	TRBV12-3/TRBV12-4	TRBJ1-2	13	CASSFQVNYGYTF	TGTGCCAGCAGTTTCCAGGTCAACTATGGCTACACCTTC
-	-	TRBV19	TRBJ1-2	14	CASSSRTRNYGYTF	TGTGCCAGTAGTTCAAGGACACGAAACTATGGCTACACCTTC
-	-	TRBV19	TRBJ2-1	15	CASSIDQAGIDEQFF	TGTGCCAGTAGTATAGATCAGGCAGGGATCGATGAGCAGTTCTTC
TRBD2	-	TRBV6-1	TRBJ2-4	15	CASSEGGGGKNIQYF	TGTGCCAGCAGTGAAGGAGGCGGGGGGAAAAACATTCAGTACTTC
-	-	TRBV19	TRBJ2-1	15	CASSIGGRGYNEQFF	TGTGCCAGTAGTATAGGCGGCAGGGGATACAATGAGCAGTTCTTC
-	-	TRBV7-2	TRBJ1-1	15	CASSMQGGSNTEAFF	TGTGCCAGCAGCATGCAGGGTGGGTCGAACACTGAAGCTTTCTTT
-	-	TRBV7-9	TRBJ1-4	15	CASSPASGESEKLFF	TGTGCCAGCAGCCCGGCATCAGGGGAAAGCGAAAAACTGTTTTTT
TRBD1	-	TRBV20-1	TRBJ2-7	11	CSARGPYEQYF	TGCAGTGCCAGGGGGCCCTACGAGCAGTACTTC
-	-	TRBV21-1	TRBJ2-3	15	CASFNGTSGTDTQYF	TGTGCCAGCTTTAATGGGACTAGCGGCACAGATACGCAGTATTTT
-	once	TRBV6-5	TRBJ1-4	16	CASSFPYVPGNEKLFF	TGTGCCAGCAGTTTCCCATACGTGCCGGGAAATGAAAAACTGTTTTTT
-	-	TRBV5-1	TRBJ2-1	15	CASSLVTDSYNEQFF	TGCGCCAGCAGCTTGGTGACTGACTCCTACAATGAGCAGTTCTTC
-	-	TRBV11-3	TRBJ2-3	12	CASSLGGEAQYF	TGTGCCAGCAGCTTAGGAGGGGAGGCGCAGTATTTT
-	-	TRBV9	TRBJ1-6	16	CASSDSPTGSNSPLHF	TGTGCCAGCAGCGACTCACCAACAGGGAGTAATTCACCCCTCCACTTT
-	once	TRBV27	TRBJ2-2	14	CASSLTRHTGELFF	TGTGCCAGCAGTTTAACGAGGCACACCGGGGAGCTGTTTTTT
-	-	TRBV5-1	TRBJ2-1	15	CASSLDYLDYNEQFF	TGCGCCAGCAGCTTGGACTACCTCGACTACAATGAGCAGTTCTTC
TRBD1	-	TRBV9	TRBJ2-1	14	CASTKDRGLNEQFF	TGTGCCAGCACCAAGGACAGGGGGCTTAATGAGCAGTTCTTC
TRBD1	-	TRBV18	TRBJ1-1	13	CASSPLTGAEAFF	TGTGCCAGCTCACCACTTACAGGGGCTGAAGCTTTCTTT
-	-	TRBV28	TRBJ1-2	14	CASLKSDGVYGYTF	TGTGCCAGCCTGAAGAGCGACGGAGTATATGGCTACACCTTC
-	-	TRBV30	TRBJ1-1	13	CAWTGQTNTEAFF	TGTGCCTGGACCGGACAGACGAACACTGAAGCTTTCTTT
-	-	TRBV5-6	TRBJ2-5	13	CASRWTSAETQYF	TGTGCCAGCAGGTGGACATCGGCAGAGACCCAGTACTTC
TRBD2	-	TRBV15	TRBJ2-1	15	CATSREGSGSNEQFF	TGTGCCACCAGCAGAGAGGGTAGCGGGAGCAATGAGCAGTTCTTC
TRBD1	-	TRBV30	TRBJ1-1	18	CAWSVPPHRQGMNTEAFF	TGTGCCTGGAGTGTACCCCCTCATCGACAGGGGATGAACACTGAAGCTTTCTTT
TRBD1	-	TRBV3-1/TRBV3-2	TRBJ1-5	15	CASSQATGVSQPQHF	TGTGCCAGCAGCCAGGCGACAGGGGTAAGTCAGCCCCAGCATTTT
-	-	TRBV2	TRBJ1-4	14	CASSPGTLGEKLFF	TGTGCCAGCAGTCCCGGGACACTTGGTGAAAAACTGTTTTTT
-	-	TRBV29-1	TRBJ2-7	12	CSVEGGVYEQYF	TGCAGCGTTGAAGGCGGTGTCTACGAGCAGTACTTC
-	-	TRBV19	TRBJ1-2	12	CASSMEGYGYTF	TGTGCCAGTAGTATGGAGGGGTATGGCTACACCTTC
-	-	TRBV27	TRBJ2-1	12	CASSRQPNEQFF	TGTGCCAGCAGCAGACAGCCCAATGAGCAGTTCTTC
-	-	TRBV5-4	TRBJ1-2	13	CASSLRGSYGYTF	TGTGCCAGCAGCTTACGGGGGAGCTATGGCTACACCTTC
TRBD1	-	TRBV24-1	TRBJ1-2	14	CATSDRGQGHGYTF	TGTGCCACCAGTGACAGGGGACAGGGACATGGCTACACCTTC
-	-	TRBV5-6	TRBJ1-4	15	CASSLQGPTNEKLFF	TGTGCCAGCAGCTTACAGGGTCCAACTAATGAAAAACTGTTTTTT
TRBD2	-	TRBV3-1/TRBV3-2	TRBJ2-1	14	CASSPGTSLYEQFF	TGTGCCAGCAGTCCCGGGACTAGCTTGTATGAGCAGTTCTTC
TRBD2	-	TRBV4-2	TRBJ2-3	19	CASSQERLAGVQNSDTQYF	TGTGCCAGCAGCCAAGAGAGGTTAGCGGGGGTCCAAAACTCAGATACGCAGTATTTT
-	-	TRBV7-9	TRBJ1-2	12	CASRTTGNGYTF	TGTGCCAGCAGGACTACAGGGAACGGCTACACCTTC
-	once	TRBV5-1	TRBJ2-7	13	CASSSPLRSEQYF	TGCGCCAGCAGCTCGCCTCTCAGGTCCGAGCAGTACTTC